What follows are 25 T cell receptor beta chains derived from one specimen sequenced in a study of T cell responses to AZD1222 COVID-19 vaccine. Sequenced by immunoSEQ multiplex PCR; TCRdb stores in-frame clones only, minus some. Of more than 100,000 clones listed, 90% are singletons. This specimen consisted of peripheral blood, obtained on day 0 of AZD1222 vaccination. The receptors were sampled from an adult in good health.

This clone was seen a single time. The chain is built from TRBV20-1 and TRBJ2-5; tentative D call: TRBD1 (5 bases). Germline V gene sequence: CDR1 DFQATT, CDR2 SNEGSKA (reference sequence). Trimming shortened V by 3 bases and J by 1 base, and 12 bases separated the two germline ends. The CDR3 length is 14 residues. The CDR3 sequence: CSASSGAPQETQYF. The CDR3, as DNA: TGCAGTGCTAGTAGTGGGGCCCCCCAAGAGACCCAGTACTTC.

The CDR3 DNA follows: TGTGCCAGCAGCTTAGGGGGTATCGCTGAAGCTTTCTTT. Translated, it gives CASSLGGIAEAFF. The chain uses TRBV7-9 and TRBJ1-1; D unresolved. Trimming took 1 base from V and 6 from J, leaving 9 bases between them. CDR1 is SEHNR, CDR2 FQNEAQ, per germline (reference sequence). The CDR3 extends over 13 amino acids.

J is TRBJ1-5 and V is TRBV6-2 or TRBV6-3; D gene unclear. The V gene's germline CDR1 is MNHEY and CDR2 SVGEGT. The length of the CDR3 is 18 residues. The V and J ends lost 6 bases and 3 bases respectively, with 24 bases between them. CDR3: CASSPLGVLGPLNQPQHF. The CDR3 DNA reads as TGTGCCAGCAGCCCCCTTGGGGTTCTCGGGCCACTCAATCAGCCCCAGCATTTT.

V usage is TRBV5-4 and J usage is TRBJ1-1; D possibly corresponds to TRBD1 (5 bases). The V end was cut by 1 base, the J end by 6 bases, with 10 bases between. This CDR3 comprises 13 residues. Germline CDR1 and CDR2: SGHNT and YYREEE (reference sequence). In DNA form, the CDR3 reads TGTGCCAGCAGCTTGTGGGGCGGACCTGAAGCTTTCTTT. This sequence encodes CASSLWGGPEAFF.

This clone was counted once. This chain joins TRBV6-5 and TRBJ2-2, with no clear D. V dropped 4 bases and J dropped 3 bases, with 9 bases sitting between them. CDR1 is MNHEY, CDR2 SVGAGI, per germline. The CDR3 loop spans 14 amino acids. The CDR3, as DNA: TGTGCCAGCAGTTCCTACACAGACACCGGGGAGCTGTTTTTT. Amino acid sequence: CASSSYTDTGELFF.

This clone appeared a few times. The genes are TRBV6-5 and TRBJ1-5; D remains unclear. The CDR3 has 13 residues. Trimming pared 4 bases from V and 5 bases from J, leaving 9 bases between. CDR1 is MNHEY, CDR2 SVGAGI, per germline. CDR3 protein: CASSSREYQPQHF. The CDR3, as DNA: TGTGCCAGCAGTTCGAGGGAGTATCAGCCCCAGCATTTT.

CDR3 sequence: CASTTWMNTEAFF. The CDR3 coding sequence is TGTGCCAGCACCACTTGGATGAACACTGAAGCTTTCTTT. The chain carries TRBV6-5 and TRBJ1-1; D gene ambiguous. The CDR3 consists of 13 residues. Trimming cost V 7 bases and J 0 bases, with 9 bases left between them. Germline CDR1 and CDR2: MNHEY and SVGAGI.

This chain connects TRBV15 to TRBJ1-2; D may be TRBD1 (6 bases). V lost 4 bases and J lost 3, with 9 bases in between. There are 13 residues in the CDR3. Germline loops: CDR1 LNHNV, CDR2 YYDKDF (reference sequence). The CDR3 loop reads CATSNREDYGYTF. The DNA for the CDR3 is TGTGCCACCAGCAACAGGGAGGACTATGGCTACACCTTC.

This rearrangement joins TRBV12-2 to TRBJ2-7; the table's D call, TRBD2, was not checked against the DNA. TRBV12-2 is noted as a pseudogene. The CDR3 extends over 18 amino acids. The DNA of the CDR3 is TGTGCAAGTCGCTTAGCGGTGGGTACCGGGGGGGTCTCCTACGAGCAGTACTTC. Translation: CASRLAVGTGGVSYEQYF.

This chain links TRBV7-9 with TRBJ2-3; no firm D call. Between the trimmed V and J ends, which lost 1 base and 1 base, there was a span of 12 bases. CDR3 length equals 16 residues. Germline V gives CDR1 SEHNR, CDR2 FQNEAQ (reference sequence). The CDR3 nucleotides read TGTGCCAGCAGCTTAGGGGGTCGGGCTGGCACAGATACGCAGTATTTT. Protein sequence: CASSLGGRAGTDTQYF.

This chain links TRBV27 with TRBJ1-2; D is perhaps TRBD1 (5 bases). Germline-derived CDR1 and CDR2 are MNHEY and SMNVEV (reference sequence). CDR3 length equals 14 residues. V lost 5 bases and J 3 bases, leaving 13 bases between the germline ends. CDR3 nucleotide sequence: TGTGCCAGCAGTCTCACCGGGACGGACTATGGCTACACCTTC. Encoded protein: CASSLTGTDYGYTF.

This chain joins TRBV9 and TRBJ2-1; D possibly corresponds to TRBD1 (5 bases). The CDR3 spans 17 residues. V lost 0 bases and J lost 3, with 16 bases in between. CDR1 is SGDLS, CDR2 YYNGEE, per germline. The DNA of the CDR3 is TGTGCCAGCAGCGTAGGTGGGTGGACAAGCGTCTACAATGAGCAGTTCTTC. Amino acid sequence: CASSVGGWTSVYNEQFF.

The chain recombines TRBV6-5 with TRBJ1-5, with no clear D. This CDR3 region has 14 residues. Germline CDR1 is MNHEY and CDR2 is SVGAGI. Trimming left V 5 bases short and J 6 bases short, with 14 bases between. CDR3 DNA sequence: TGTGCCAGCAGTCCGGGCCAGGTGGTTCAGCCCCAGCATTTT. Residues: CASSPGQVVQPQHF.

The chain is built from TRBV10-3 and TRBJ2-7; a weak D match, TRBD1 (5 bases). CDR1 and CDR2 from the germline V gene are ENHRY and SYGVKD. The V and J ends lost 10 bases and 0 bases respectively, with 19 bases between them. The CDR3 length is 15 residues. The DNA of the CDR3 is TGTGCCACCAGAACAGGAGACTTAAGCTCCTACGAGCAGTACTTC. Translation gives CATRTGDLSSYEQYF.

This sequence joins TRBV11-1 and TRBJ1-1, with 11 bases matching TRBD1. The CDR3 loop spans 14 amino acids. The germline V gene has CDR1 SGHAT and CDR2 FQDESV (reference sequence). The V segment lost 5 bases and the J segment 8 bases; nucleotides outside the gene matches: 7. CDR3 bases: TGTGCCAGCAGCCTTGGACAGGGGGCGGGGGAAGCTTTCTTT. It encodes CASSLGQGAGEAFF. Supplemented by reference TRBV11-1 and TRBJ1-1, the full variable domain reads EAEVAQSPRYKITEKSQAVAFWCDPISGHATLYWYRQILGQGPELLVQFQDESVVDDSQLPKDRFSAERLKGVDSTLKIQPAELGDSAMYLCASSLGQGAGEAFFGQGTRLTVV.

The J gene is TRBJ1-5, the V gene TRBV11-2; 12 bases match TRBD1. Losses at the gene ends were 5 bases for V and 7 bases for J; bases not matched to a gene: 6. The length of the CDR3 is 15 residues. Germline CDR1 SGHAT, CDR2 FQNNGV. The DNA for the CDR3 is TGTGCCAGCAGCGCCGGGACAGGGGGCAGACAGCCCCAGCATTTT. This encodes CASSAGTGGRQPQHF. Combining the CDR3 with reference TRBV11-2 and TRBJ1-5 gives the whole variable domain EAGVAQSPRYKIIEKRQSVAFWCNPISGHATLYWYQQILGQGPKLLIQFQNNGVVDDSQLPKDRFSAERLKGVDSTLKIQPAKLEDSAVYLCASSAGTGGRQPQHFGDGTRLSIL.

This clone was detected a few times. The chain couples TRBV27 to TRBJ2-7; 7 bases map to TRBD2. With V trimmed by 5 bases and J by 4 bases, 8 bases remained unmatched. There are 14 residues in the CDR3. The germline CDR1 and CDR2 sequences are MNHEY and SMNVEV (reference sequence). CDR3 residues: CASSLASGRYEQYF. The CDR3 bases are TGTGCCAGCAGTCTTGCTAGCGGCCGTTACGAGCAGTACTTC.

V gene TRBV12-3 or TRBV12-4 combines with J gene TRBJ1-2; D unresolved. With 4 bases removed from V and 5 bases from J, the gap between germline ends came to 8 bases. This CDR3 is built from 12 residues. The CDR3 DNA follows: TGTGCCAGCAGTTCAAGCTTATATGGCTACACCTTC. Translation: CASSSSLYGYTF.

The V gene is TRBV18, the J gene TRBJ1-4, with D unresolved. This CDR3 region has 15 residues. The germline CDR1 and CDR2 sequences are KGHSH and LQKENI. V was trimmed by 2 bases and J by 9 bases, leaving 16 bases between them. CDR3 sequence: CASSPTGPSPQKLFF. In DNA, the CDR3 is TGTGCCAGCTCACCAACCGGGCCTTCACCTCAAAAACTGTTTTTT. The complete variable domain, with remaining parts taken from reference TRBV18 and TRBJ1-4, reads NAGVMQNPRHLVRRRGQEARLRCSPMKGHSHVYWYRQLPEEGLKFMVYLQKENIIDESGMPKERFSAEFPKEGPSILRIQQVVRGDSAAYFCASSPTGPSPQKLFFGSGTQLSVL.

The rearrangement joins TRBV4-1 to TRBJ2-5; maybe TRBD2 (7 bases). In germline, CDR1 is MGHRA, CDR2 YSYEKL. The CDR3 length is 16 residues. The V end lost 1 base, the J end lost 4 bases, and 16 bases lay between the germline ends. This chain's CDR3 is CASSQVGRGGRETQYF. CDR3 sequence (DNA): TGCGCCAGCAGCCAAGTGGGGAGGGGGGGCCGAGAGACCCAGTACTTC.

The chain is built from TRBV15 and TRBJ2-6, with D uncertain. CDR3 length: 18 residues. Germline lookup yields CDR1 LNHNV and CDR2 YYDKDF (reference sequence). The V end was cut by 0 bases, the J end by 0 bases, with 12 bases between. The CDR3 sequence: CATSREEPRLSGANVLTF. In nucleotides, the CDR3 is TGTGCCACCAGCAGAGAGGAACCTAGACTCTCTGGGGCCAACGTCCTGACTTTC. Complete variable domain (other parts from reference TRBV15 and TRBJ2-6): DAMVIQNPRYQVTQFGKPVTLSCSQTLNHNVMYWYQQKSSQAPKLLFHYYDKDFNNEADTPDNFQSRRPNTSFCFLDIRSPGLGDTAMYLCATSREEPRLSGANVLTFGAGSRLTVL.

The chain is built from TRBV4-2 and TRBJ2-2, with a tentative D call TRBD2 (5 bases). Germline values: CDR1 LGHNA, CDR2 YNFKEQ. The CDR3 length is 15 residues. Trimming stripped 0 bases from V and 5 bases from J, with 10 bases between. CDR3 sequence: CASSQERSGTGELFF. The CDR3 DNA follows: TGTGCCAGCAGCCAAGAGAGGTCGGGGACCGGGGAGCTGTTTTTT.

The CDR3 here is CASSFGGSQPQHF. CDR3 DNA sequence: TGTGCCAGCAGTTTTGGGGGCAGCCAGCCCCAGCATTTT. This chain links TRBV28 with TRBJ1-5; D possibly corresponds to TRBD1 (6 bases). The CDR3 totals 13 residues. Germline-derived CDR1 and CDR2 are MDHEN and SYDVKM. Trimming took off 3 bases at V and 7 bases at J, with 10 bases between the two ends.

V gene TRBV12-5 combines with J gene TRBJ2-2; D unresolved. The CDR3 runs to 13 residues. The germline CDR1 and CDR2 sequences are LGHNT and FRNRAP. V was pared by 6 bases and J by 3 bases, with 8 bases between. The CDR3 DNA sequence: TGTGCTAGTGGCCGAGACTACACCGGGGAGCTGTTTTTT. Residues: CASGRDYTGELFF. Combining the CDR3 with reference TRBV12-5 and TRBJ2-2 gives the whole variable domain DARVTQTPRHKVTEMGQEVTMRCQPILGHNTVFWYRQTMMQGLELLAYFRNRAPLDDSGMPKDRFSAEMPDATLATLKIQPSEPRDSAVYFCASGRDYTGELFFGEGSRLTVL.

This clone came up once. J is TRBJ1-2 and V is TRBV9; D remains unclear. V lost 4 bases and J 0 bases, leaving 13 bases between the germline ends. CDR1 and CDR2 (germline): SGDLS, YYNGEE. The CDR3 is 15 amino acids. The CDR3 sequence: CASSSEAGANYGYTF. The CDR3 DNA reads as TGTGCCAGCAGCTCCGAAGCCGGGGCTAACTATGGCTACACCTTC.